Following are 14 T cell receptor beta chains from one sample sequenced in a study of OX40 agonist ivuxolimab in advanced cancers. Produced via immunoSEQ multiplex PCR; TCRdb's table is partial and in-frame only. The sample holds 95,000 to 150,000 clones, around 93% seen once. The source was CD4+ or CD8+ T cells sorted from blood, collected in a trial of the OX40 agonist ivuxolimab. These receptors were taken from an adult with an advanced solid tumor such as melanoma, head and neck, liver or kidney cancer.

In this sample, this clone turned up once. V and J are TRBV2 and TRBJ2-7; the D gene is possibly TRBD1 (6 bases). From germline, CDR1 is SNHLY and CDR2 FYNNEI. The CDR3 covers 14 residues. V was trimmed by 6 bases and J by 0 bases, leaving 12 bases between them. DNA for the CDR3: TGTGCCAGCAGGGGCCAGACAGGCTCCTACGAGCAGTACTTC. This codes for CASRGQTGSYEQYF.

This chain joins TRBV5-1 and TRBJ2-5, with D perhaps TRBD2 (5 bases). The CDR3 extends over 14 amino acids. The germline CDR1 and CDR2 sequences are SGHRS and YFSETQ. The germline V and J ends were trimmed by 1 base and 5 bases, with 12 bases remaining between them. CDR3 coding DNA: TGCGCCAGCAGCTTGCAGGCTAGCTCCGAGACCCAGTACTTC. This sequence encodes CASSLQASSETQYF.

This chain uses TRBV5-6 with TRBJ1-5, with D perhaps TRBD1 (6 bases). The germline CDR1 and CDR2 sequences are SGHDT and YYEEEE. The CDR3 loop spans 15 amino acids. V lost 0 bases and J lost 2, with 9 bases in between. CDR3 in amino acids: CASSLEQGGNQPQHF. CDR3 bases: TGTGCCAGCAGCTTGGAACAGGGTGGCAATCAGCCCCAGCATTTT.

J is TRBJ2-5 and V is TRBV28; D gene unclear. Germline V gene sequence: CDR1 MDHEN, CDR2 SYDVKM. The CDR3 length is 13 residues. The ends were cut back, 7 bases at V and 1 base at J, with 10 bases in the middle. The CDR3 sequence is CASMRTVQETQYF. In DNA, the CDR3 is TGTGCCAGCATGAGGACCGTCCAAGAGACCCAGTACTTC.

The CDR3 spells CASLRDRGSGELFF. The CDR3 nucleotides are TGTGCCAGCCTCCGAGACAGGGGTTCCGGGGAGCTGTTTTTT. V is TRBV19 and J is TRBJ2-2, with TRBD1 identical over 8 bases. This CDR3 is built from 14 residues. V was pared by 9 bases and J by 6 bases, with 9 bases of the junction left unmatched. Germline loops: CDR1 LNHDA, CDR2 SQIVND (reference sequence). The variable domain in full, with the rest retrieved from reference TRBV19 and TRBJ2-2, is DGGITQSPKYLFRKEGQNVTLSCEQNLNHDAMYWYRQDPGQGLRLIYYSQIVNDFQKGDIAEGYSVSREKKESFPLTVTSAQKNPTAFYLCASLRDRGSGELFFGEGSRLTVL.

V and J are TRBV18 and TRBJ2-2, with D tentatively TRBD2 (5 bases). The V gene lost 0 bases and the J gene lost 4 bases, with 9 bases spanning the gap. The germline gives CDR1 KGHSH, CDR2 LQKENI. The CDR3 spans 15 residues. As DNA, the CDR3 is TGTGCCAGCTCACCACCCCCGGCGGGCACCGGGGAGCTGTTTTTT. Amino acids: CASSPPPAGTGELFF.

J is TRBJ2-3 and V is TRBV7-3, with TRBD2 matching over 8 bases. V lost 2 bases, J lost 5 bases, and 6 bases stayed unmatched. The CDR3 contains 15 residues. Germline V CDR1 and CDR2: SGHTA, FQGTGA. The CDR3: CASSLELAGGDTQYF. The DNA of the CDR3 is TGTGCCAGCAGCTTAGAGCTTGCGGGAGGAGATACGCAGTATTTT.

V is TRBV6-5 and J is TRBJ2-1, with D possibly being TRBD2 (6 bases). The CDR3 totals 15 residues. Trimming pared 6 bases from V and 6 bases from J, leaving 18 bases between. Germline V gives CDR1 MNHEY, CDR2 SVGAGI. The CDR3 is CASRDSGAPANEQFF. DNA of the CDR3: TGTGCCAGCAGGGATTCGGGAGCCCCCGCCAATGAGCAGTTCTTC.

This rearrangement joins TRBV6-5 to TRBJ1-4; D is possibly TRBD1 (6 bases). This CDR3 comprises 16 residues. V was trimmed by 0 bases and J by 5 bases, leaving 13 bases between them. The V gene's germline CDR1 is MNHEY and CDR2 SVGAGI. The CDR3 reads CASSYSSDRRNEKLFF. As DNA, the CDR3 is TGTGCCAGCAGTTACTCGTCAGACAGGCGAAATGAAAAACTGTTTTTT.

This CDR3 is CASSPVNGARTDTQYF. The CDR3 DNA sequence: TGTGCCAGCTCACCAGTAAACGGGGCTCGCACAGATACGCAGTATTTT. The chain joins TRBV18 to TRBJ2-3; D possibly uses TRBD1 or TRBD2 (5 bases each). Trimming stripped 2 bases from V and 1 base from J, with 13 bases between. The V gene's germline CDR1 is KGHSH and CDR2 LQKENI. The CDR3 has 16 residues.

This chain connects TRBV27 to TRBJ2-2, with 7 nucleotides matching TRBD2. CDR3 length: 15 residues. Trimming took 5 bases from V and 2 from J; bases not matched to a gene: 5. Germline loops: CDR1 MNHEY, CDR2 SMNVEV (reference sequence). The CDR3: CASSPPAGNTGELFF. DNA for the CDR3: TGTGCCAGCAGTCCCCCAGCGGGAAACACCGGGGAGCTGTTTTTT.

The CDR3, as DNA: TGCAGTGCTAGAGATAAGACAGTTCCCACCTTC. As protein: CSARDKTVPTF. The V call is TRBV20-1, the J call TRBJ1-2; the D gene is possibly TRBD1 (5 bases). V dropped 0 bases and J dropped 13 bases, with 12 bases sitting between them. Germline lookup yields CDR1 DFQATT and CDR2 SNEGSKA (reference sequence). CDR3 length equals 11 residues.

DNA of the CDR3: TGTGCCAGCAGCCAAACCGGCCCTAATCAGCCCCAGCATTTT. Its translation is CASSQTGPNQPQHF. The V and J genes are TRBV14 and TRBJ1-5; D gene unclear. Deletions cut 2 bases from V and 4 bases from J, with 9 bases between. The germline V gene has CDR1 SGHDN and CDR2 FVKESK. This CDR3 region has 14 residues.

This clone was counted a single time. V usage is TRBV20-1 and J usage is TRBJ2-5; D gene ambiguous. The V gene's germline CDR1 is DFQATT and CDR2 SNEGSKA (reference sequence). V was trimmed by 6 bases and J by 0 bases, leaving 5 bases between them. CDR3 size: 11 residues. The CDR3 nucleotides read TGCAGTGCCCAGTACCAAGAGACCCAGTACTTC. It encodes CSAQYQETQYF.